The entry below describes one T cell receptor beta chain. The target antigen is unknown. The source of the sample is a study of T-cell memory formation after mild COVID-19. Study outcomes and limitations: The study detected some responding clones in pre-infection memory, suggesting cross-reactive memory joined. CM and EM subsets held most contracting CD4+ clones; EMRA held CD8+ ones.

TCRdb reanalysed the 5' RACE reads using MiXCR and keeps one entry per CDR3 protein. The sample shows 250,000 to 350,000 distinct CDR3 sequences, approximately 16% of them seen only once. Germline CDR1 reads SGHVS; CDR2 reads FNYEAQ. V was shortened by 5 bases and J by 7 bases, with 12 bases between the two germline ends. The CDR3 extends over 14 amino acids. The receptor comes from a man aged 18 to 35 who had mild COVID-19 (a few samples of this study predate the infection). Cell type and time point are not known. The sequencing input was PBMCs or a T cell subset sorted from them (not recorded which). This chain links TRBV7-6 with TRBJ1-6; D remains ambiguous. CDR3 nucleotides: TGTGCCAGCAGCCCAGCGTTGGGGAATTCACCCCTCCACTTT. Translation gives CASSPALGNSPLHF.